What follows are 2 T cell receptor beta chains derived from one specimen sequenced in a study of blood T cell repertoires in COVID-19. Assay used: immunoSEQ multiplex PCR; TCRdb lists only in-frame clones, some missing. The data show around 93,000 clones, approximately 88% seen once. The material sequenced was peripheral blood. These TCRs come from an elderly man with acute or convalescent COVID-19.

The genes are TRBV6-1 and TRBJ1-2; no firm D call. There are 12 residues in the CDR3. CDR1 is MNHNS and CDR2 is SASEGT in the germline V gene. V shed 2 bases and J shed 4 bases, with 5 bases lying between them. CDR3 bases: TGTGCCAGCAGTGAAAGAGGCTATGGCTACACCTTC. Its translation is CASSERGYGYTF.

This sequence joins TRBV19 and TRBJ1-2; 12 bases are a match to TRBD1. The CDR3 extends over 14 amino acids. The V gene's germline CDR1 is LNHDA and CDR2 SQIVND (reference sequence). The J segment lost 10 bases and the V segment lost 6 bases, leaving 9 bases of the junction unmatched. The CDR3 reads CASRQTGTGGAYTF. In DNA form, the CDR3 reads TGTGCCAGTAGACAGACCGGGACAGGGGGCGCCTACACCTTC.